The 2 T cell receptor beta chains reported below all come from one sample, sequenced in a study of identical twins. TCRdb independently ran MiXCR on the 5' RACE reads; one entry per CDR3 protein. The data contain about 200,000 distinct CDR3 sequences, 8% to 11% of them singletons. The sequencing input was memory T cells sorted from blood. The receptors stem from a middle-aged man in good health.

This clonotype showed up just a few times. The chain uses TRBV20-1 and TRBJ2-1; 7 bases map to TRBD1. This CDR3 spans 14 amino acids. CDR1 and CDR2 (germline): DFQATT, SNEGSKA (reference sequence). V was pared by 8 bases and J by 6 bases, with 13 bases of the junction left unmatched. DNA for the CDR3: TGCAGTTTTAAACGGGGACAGTCGGGCAATGAGCAGTTCTTC. Translating it yields CSFKRGQSGNEQFF.

This clonotype was observed a handful of times. The V and J genes are TRBV29-1 and TRBJ1-2, with D maybe TRBD1 (6 bases). The germline gives CDR1 SQVTM, CDR2 ANQGSEA. CDR3 length: 13 amino acids. V was clipped by 2 bases and J by 4 bases, with 11 bases between them. The CDR3 DNA reads as TGCAGCGTTGAACACAGGGAGGTCTATGGCTACACCTTC. It yields the protein CSVEHREVYGYTF.